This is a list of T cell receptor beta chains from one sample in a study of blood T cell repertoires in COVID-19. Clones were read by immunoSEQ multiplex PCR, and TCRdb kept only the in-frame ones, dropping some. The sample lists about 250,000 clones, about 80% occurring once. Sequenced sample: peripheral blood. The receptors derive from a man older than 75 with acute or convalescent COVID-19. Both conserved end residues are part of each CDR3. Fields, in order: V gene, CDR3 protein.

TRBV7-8,CASSARQGGNQPQHF
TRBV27,CASSQQGAYGYTF
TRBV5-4,CASSLDRARSGNTIYF
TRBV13,CASSLGMRGLQETQYF
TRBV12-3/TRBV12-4,CASNTFGETQYF
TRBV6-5,CASSSGQGWGEKLFF
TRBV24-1,CATSDQKTGLARVRLNEQFF
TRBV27,CASSLLGASNEKLFF
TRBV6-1,CASSEVRGNSPLHF
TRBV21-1,CASILRQGSDRGREAFF
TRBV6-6,CASSYRQGNTEAFF
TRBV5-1,CASSLALLAGGYNEQFF
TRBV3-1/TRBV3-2,CASTSGTSTDTQYF
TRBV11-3,CASSFVLAGAINEQFF
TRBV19,CASSTEGAPGNTIYF
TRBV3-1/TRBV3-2,CASSQTGNAIYF
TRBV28,CASREKGGRHYEQYF
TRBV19,CASSIEQGWNEQYF
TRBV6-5,CASRPGTASVGYTF
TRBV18,CASSLQGWRTGELFF
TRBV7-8,CASSPWTGINTEAFF
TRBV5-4,CASSPGGGGLAGGNTGELFF
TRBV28,CATCSRQQGQETQYF
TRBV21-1,CAALPKVGLAKGWENEQFF
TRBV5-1,CASSLRGAGQSYEQYF
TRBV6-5,CASRPQQGQTGELFF
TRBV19,CASSAGTPYSNQPQHF
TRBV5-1,CASSSRQGTNEQYF
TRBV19,CASSTLAGGTHTQYF
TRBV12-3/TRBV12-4,CASMTQGARGYTF
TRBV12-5,CASGPYRTGGLLYSGANVLTF
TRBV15,CATSLLSQGQETQYF
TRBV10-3,CAITGSTTNYGYTF
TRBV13,CASSHRRVTGLIISEQYF
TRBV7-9,CASTPLSSTDTQYF
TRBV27,CASSLSSGGTSGRTYEQYF
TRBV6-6,CASKNVGTVLNEKLFF
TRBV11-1,CASSSKRSTDTQYF
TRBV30,CAWCPGGYSQPQHF
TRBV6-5,CASSGGPYEQYF
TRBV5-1,CASSLVARRTGSYEQYF
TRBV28,CASTETGPNTGELFF
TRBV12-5,CASVQGTGVTEAFF
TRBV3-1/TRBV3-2,CASSHSTGGAGGELFF
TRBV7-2,CASSIGLAGGPSTDTQYF
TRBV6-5,CASLFETGTNEKLFF